The rows below give T cell receptor beta chains drawn from one sample of a study of blood T cells in healthy people across ages. TCRdb ran MiXCR on the 5' RACE reads and lists one entry per CDR3 protein. The data show over 600,000 distinct CDR3 sequences, with roughly 41% seen just once and about 30% held by the top ten. Sequencing was performed on blood. All receptors derive from a man older than 75 in good health. The CDR3 runs from the conserved cysteine through the conserved F or W. D genes are given only for firm matches. The size of a clone is reported for some rows only, either as once, few or many, or as a class for expanded clones.

D	J	V	size	DNA	CDR3
.	TRBJ2-7	TRBV10-1	.	TGCGCCAGCAGTGGCGGCGGTGAGGGGGAGGCCCAGTACTTC	CASSGGGEGEAQYF
TRBD2	TRBJ2-3	TRBV4-3	many	TGCGCCAGCAGCCAAGGACTAGCGGTCTCAGATACGCAGTATTTT	CASSQGLAVSDTQYF
TRBD1	TRBJ2-7	TRBV5-5	.	TGTGCCAGCAGCCCCACAGGGGTAAGCTACAATGAGCAGTACTTC	CASSPTGVSYNEQYF
.	TRBJ2-4	TRBV12-3/TRBV12-4	.	TGTGCCAGCAGTTCTCGACAGGCCACAGCCAAAAACATTCAGTACTTC	CASSSRQATAKNIQYF
.	TRBJ2-7	TRBV14	few	TGTGCCAGCAGCCGAACACATCCATCCTACGAGCAGTACTTC	CASSRTHPSYEQYF
TRBD2	TRBJ2-3	TRBV5-1	few	TGCGCCAGCAGCAGGGTACTAGCGGACACAGATACGCAGTATTTT	CASSRVLADTDTQYF
.	TRBJ1-6	TRBV7-2	.	TGTGCCAGCAGCTTATTACGCCAGGGCCGCTATAATTCACCCCTCCACTTT	CASSLLRQGRYNSPLHF
.	TRBJ2-1	TRBV7-2	few	TGTGCCAGCAGCTTACAATACTACAATGAGCAGTTCTTC	CASSLQYYNEQFF
TRBD2	TRBJ2-5	TRBV4-1	many	TGCGCCAGCAGCCAAGATCGGCCTAGCGGGGAAGAGACCCAGTACTTC	CASSQDRPSGEETQYF
TRBD1	TRBJ2-1	TRBV24-1	.	TGTGCCACCGGACAGGACTCCTACAATGAGCAGTTCTTC	CATGQDSYNEQFF
TRBD1	TRBJ2-5	TRBV20-1	.	TGCAGTGCTAGGACAGGGGCAAGAGAGACCCAGTACTTC	CSARTGARETQYF
TRBD2	TRBJ2-7	TRBV5-1	many	TGCGCCAGCAGACAGCTAGCGGGGAGCTACGAGCAGTACTTC	CASRQLAGSYEQYF
.	TRBJ1-1	TRBV7-2	few	TGTGCCAGCAGCCCCTTGCTGGGGGAGGCTTTCTTT	CASSPLLGEAFF
TRBD1	TRBJ2-3	TRBV24-1	few	TGTGCCACCAGTGATGGACAGGGGTCAGATACGCAGTATTTT	CATSDGQGSDTQYF
.	TRBJ2-3	TRBV7-3	.	TGTGCCAGCAGCCAAACCGCCGGCGGGATCACAGATACGCAGTATTTT	CASSQTAGGITDTQYF
.	TRBJ2-1	TRBV6-2/TRBV6-3	.	TGTGCCAGCAGTTACTCCCAGGCTCACAATGAGCAGTTCTTC	CASSYSQAHNEQFF
.	TRBJ2-7	TRBV3-1	many	TGTGCCAGCAGCCAAGCAAGGTTATACGAGCAGTACTTC	CASSQARLYEQYF
TRBD2	TRBJ2-5	TRBV7-2	.	TGTGCCAGCAGCCGGGGACTAGTTACCGATGAGCAGTACTTC	CASSRGLVTDEQYF
TRBD2	TRBJ2-3	TRBV13	few	TGTGCCAGCAGCCCTTGGGGACTAGCGGGAGAAGGAGATACGCAGTATTTT	CASSPWGLAGEGDTQYF
.	TRBJ2-1	TRBV20-1	.	TGCAGTGCTAGAGATGCCCTGACAGGGAGGGACTACAATGAGCAGTTCTTC	CSARDALTGRDYNEQFF